This T cell receptor (beta chain) was identified in a study of CD8 T cells in ankylosing spondylitis. Regarding the study as a whole: What seemed typical of ankylosing spondylitis blood was a TCR beta motif built from roughly eight highly homologous variants.

This clonotype was found many times. Its antigen remains unknown. The CDR3 totals 15 residues. Germline trimming cut 6 bases from V and 3 bases from J; bases unmatched to any gene: 6. Germline CDR1 MGHRA, CDR2 YSYEKL. TCRdb reanalysed the 5' RACE reads using MiXCR and keeps one entry per CDR3 protein. Altogether about 460,000 distinct CDR3 sequences are present, about 5.7% being singletons, with the ten largest covering 3% to 4%. This chain uses TRBV4-1 with TRBJ2-7; 12 positions match TRBD2. The sample was blood, either unsorted or a sorted T cell fraction (not recorded which). This TCR came from a male donor with ankylosing spondylitis. The CDR3 protein is CASRETSGRNYEQYF. The CDR3 region has the DNA TGCGCCAGCAGGGAGACTAGCGGGAGAAACTACGAGCAGTACTTC.